This T cell receptor beta chain was captured by sequencing in a study of blood T cells in healthy people across ages. Study overall: Per two T cells, about one barcoded beta molecule was captured through template switching.

Points from the study as a whole: Older age went with lower TCR beta diversity per million T cells, in a roughly linear way.

The use of a sample-barcoded 5' primer and a J-beta primer mix characterized a second PCR of about 6 to 11 cycles. The template-switch adaptor was a 5' adaptor with 12 random nucleotides. It tagged each cDNA molecule. From the 5' RACE reads, TCRdb called clonotypes with MiXCR, one entry per CDR3 protein. This sample has roughly 500,000 distinct CDR3 sequences, with 20% to 30% found just once. The CDR3 length is 14 residues. Germline values: CDR1 SQVTM, CDR2 ANQGSEA. With 4 bases removed from V and 0 bases from J, the gap between germline ends came to 12 bases. Remarks on this clonotype: Its antigen remains unidentified.

This same sample was also taken into another study, of T cells of mothers and their children. Turning to that study: From each mother came over 9.5 million TCR beta CDR3 reads, and from each child came 2.5 million to 3.5 million.

This TCR was sampled from a boy aged 10-17 years in good health. The chain has TRBV29-1 and TRBJ2-5, with D possibly TRBD1 on 5 matching bases. The sequenced material came from blood. This CDR3 is CSVGTTNYQETQYF. DNA for the CDR3: TGCAGCGTTGGGACAACGAATTACCAAGAGACCCAGTACTTC.